The T cell receptor (beta chain) under discussion was sequenced for a study of T cells expressing NK-cell markers. Across the study: Among the eight sequenced donors, seven tested HCMV-seropositive and one tested seronegative.

TCRdb reprocessed the 5' RACE reads and keeps a single row for each CDR3 protein, giving no DNA. The repertoire shows roughly 420,000 distinct CDR3 sequences; the top ten hold roughly 8%. In germline, CDR1 is MNHEY, CDR2 SVGAGI. The CDR3 contains 15 residues. The material sequenced was blood T cells: a sorted CD56 or NKG2C T cell subset, CD4+ or CD8+ T cells, or bulk PBMC T cells (not recorded which). V is TRBV6-5 and J is TRBJ1-2; TCRdb's D call of TRBD1 is untestable without DNA. This TCR came from a woman between 18 and 75 years old in good health. The CDR3 region is CASSWGLGDGYGYTF.